This T cell receptor (beta chain) was identified in a study of beta chain features in type 1 diabetes. Study results and limitations: Shortening of TCRB CDR3s, moderate but significant, appeared in all four CD4+ subsets of Type 1 diabetes patients.

Every bit of the isolated RNA underwent reverse transcription, so sequencing read expressed TCRB transcripts. Clones were sequenced by immunoSEQ multiplex PCR, and TCRdb holds only the in-frame ones, with some missing. The sample gives a few hundred thousand clones, 11% of which show up once; 0.017% is in the top ten. Looked up from germline, CDR1 is SGHAT and CDR2 is FQNNGV. CDR3 length: 15 residues. Deletions cut 2 bases from V and 3 bases from J, with 13 bases between. To note about this clone: Its antigen is undetermined.

The receptor was isolated from a young man with type 1 diabetes. The specimen was naive CD4+ T cells from blood. This chain joins TRBV11-2 and TRBJ1-1; maybe TRBD1 (5 bases). CDR3 residues: CASSLRWDSDTEAFF. The CDR3, as DNA: TGTGCCAGCAGCTTAAGGTGGGACTCGGACACTGAAGCTTTCTTT.